The 17 T cell receptor beta chains listed next were all sequenced from one sample in a study of blood T cell repertoires in COVID-19. Profiling relied on immunoSEQ multiplex PCR, and the TCRdb table lists in-frame clones only, not all of them. This sample has approximately 70,000 clones, with roughly 82% found just once. The sample comprised peripheral blood. The receptors stem from a human donor in a cohort sampled during active COVID-19.

The sample holds a few counts of this clone. V gene TRBV11-2 combines with J gene TRBJ1-2; the D gene is possibly TRBD1 (6 bases). The germline gives CDR1 SGHAT, CDR2 FQNNGV. V was pared by 3 bases and J by 6 bases, with 14 bases between. The CDR3 loop spans 14 amino acids. The DNA of the CDR3 is TGTGCCAGCAGCTTCCGTACCAGGGGTGATGGCTACACCTTC. Translated: CASSFRTRGDGYTF.

V is TRBV6-5 and J is TRBJ1-1; 7 nucleotides match TRBD1. The V gene end was trimmed by 5 bases and the J gene end by 3 bases; junction bases not matched to a gene: 9. Looked up from germline, CDR1 is MNHEY and CDR2 is SVGAGI. The CDR3 runs 15 residues. The CDR3 sequence: CASSRPGQTDTEAFF. As DNA, the CDR3 is TGTGCCAGCAGTCGTCCGGGACAGACGGACACTGAAGCTTTCTTT.

This clone was seen once. The chain has TRBV6-5 and TRBJ1-1; TRBD1 matches at 11 bases. V gave up 2 bases and J gave up 5 bases; unmatched junction bases: 1. CDR1 and CDR2 (germline): MNHEY, SVGAGI. The CDR3 runs to 14 residues. The CDR3 sequence: CASSYGTGGTEAFF. DNA of the CDR3: TGTGCCAGCAGTTACGGGACAGGGGGGACTGAAGCTTTCTTT.

This clone was seen a few times. The chain joins TRBV5-6 to TRBJ2-7; D remains unclear. Germline CDR1 is SGHDT and CDR2 is YYEEEE. Trimming removed 3 bases at V and 3 bases at J, with 7 bases between. The length of the CDR3 is 12 residues. CDR3 nucleotides: TGTGCCAGCAGCTCCAACATCTACGAGCAGTACTTC. Protein sequence: CASSSNIYEQYF.

The CDR3 loop reads CASSYTLPGTGNYEQYF. The DNA for the CDR3 is TGTGCCAGCAGTTACACCCTTCCCGGGACAGGAAACTACGAGCAGTACTTC. V usage is TRBV6-2 or TRBV6-3 and J usage is TRBJ2-7, with TRBD1 identical over 8 bases. V gave up 2 bases and J gave up 3 bases; unmatched junction bases: 12. The length of the CDR3 is 17 residues. Per the germline V gene, CDR1 is MNHEY and CDR2 is SVGEGT.

This chain links TRBV7-8 with TRBJ2-7; a weak D match, TRBD2 (5 bases). The CDR3 runs 15 residues. Germline CDR1 reads SGHVS; CDR2 reads FQNEAQ. V lost 5 bases to trimming and J lost 3 bases, with 17 bases between them. The CDR3 DNA follows: TGTGCCAGCAGCCACCGACGACTAAAGGGCTACGAGCAGTACTTC. Protein: CASSHRRLKGYEQYF. Drawing the rest from reference TRBV7-8 and TRBJ2-7, the complete variable domain is GAGVSQSPRYKVAKRGQDVALRCDPISGHVSLFWYQQALGQGPEFLTYFQNEAQLDKSGLPSDRFFAERPEGSVSTLKIQRTQQEDSAVYLCASSHRRLKGYEQYFGPGTRLTVT.

The CDR3 is CATSLSLYNEQFF. Here the CDR3 DNA reads TGTGCCACCAGCCTCTCACTATACAATGAGCAGTTCTTC. V usage is TRBV15 and J usage is TRBJ2-1; D is uncertain. The germline CDR1 and CDR2 sequences are LNHNV and YYDKDF (reference sequence). The V gene lost 5 bases and the J gene lost 4 bases, with 9 bases spanning the gap. The CDR3 is 13 amino acids.

The V gene is TRBV6-5, the J gene TRBJ2-7; the match to TRBD1 covers 7 bases. CDR1 MNHEY and CDR2 SVGAGI come from the germline V gene. CDR3 size: 13 residues. J was trimmed by 2 bases and V by 6 bases; bases with no gene match: 4. CDR3 DNA: TGTGCCAGCAGGCGACAGGGACCCTACGAGCAGTACTTC. Translation: CASRRQGPYEQYF.

As DNA, the CDR3 is TGTGCCAGCAGCTTGGGGGGGGCGACAGATACGCAGTATTTT. It codes for CASSLGGATDTQYF. The chain recombines TRBV7-2 with TRBJ2-3; TRBD2 is a possible D gene (7 bases). This CDR3 has 14 residues. Germline assignment: CDR1 SGHTA and CDR2 FQGNSA. The ends were cut back, 3 bases at V and 3 bases at J, with 10 bases in the middle.

The chain joins TRBV7-6 to TRBJ1-3; D is possibly TRBD1 (5 bases). Germline-derived CDR1 and CDR2 are SGHVS and FNYEAQ. The CDR3 consists of 15 residues. The ends were cut back, 2 bases at V and 4 bases at J, with 12 bases in the middle. Here the CDR3 reads CASSLFGAGGNTIYF. CDR3 sequence (DNA): TGTGCCAGCAGCTTATTTGGGGCAGGGGGAAACACCATATATTTT.

This clone came up a few times. CDR3: CASSRSMGGKLFF. The CDR3 DNA follows: TGTGCCAGCAGTAGGTCGATGGGGGGGAAACTGTTTTTT. The gene calls are TRBV27 and TRBJ1-4; possibly TRBD1 for D (5 bases). CDR1 MNHEY and CDR2 SMNVEV come from the germline V gene (reference sequence). V was pared by 5 bases and J by 11 bases, with 15 bases between. This CDR3 spans 13 amino acids.

In this sample, this clone turned up a few times. J is TRBJ1-2 and V is TRBV12-3 or TRBV12-4, with 7 bases identical to TRBD1. With V trimmed by 6 bases and J by 3 bases, 4 bases remained unmatched. This CDR3 spans 13 amino acids. The CDR3: CASSTGEDYGYTF. The CDR3 bases are TGTGCCAGCAGCACAGGGGAAGACTATGGCTACACCTTC.

V usage is TRBV7-2 and J usage is TRBJ1-2, with TRBD1 identical over 9 bases. CDR3 length equals 15 residues. The V gene end was trimmed by 5 bases and the J gene end by 0 bases; junction bases not matched to a gene: 4. Per germline, CDR1 SGHTA and CDR2 FQGNSA. CDR3 nucleotide sequence: TGTGCCAGCAGCCCCGACAGGGGGACTAACTATGGCTACACCTTC. It translates to CASSPDRGTNYGYTF.

The chain uses TRBV23-1 and TRBJ2-7; 8 nucleotides line up with TRBD1. TRBV23-1 is marked as an open reading frame, function uncertain. The V and J ends lost 4 bases and 5 bases, in that order; junction bases with no gene match: 7. The CDR3 has 14 amino acids. CDR3 protein: CASSPTGRGHEQYF. The CDR3 DNA is TGCGCCAGCAGTCCAACAGGCAGGGGGCACGAGCAGTACTTC.

The chain has TRBV5-1 and TRBJ2-3; D remains ambiguous. The CDR3 sequence is 17 residues long. Looked up from germline, CDR1 is SGHRS and CDR2 is YFSETQ. The V and J ends lost 1 base and 2 bases respectively, with 17 bases between them. In nucleotides, the CDR3 is TGCGCCAGCAGCTTGAAGGTTAGGAGTCCCAACACAGATACGCAGTATTTT. This gives the protein CASSLKVRSPNTDTQYF.

The gene calls are TRBV11-2 and TRBJ2-1, with TRBD2 as a possible D gene (6 bases). The CDR3 runs 15 residues. With 3 bases removed from V and 2 bases from J, the gap between germline ends came to 11 bases. CDR1 SGHAT and CDR2 FQNNGV come from the germline V gene. CDR3 sequence: CASSLGGAAYNEQFF. The CDR3 nucleotides are TGTGCCAGCAGCTTGGGGGGTGCAGCCTACAATGAGCAGTTCTTC.

This rearrangement joins TRBV27 to TRBJ1-2, with a possible D match to TRBD1 (6 bases). Germline V gene data show CDR1 as MNHEY and CDR2 as SMNVEV (reference sequence). The CDR3 has 14 residues. Trimming took off 7 bases at V and 8 bases at J, with 20 bases between the two ends. The CDR3 sequence: CASMSLGGAGGYTF. The CDR3 DNA follows: TGTGCCAGCATGAGCTTAGGGGGGGCGGGAGGCTACACCTTC.